This TCR beta chain was captured by sequencing in a study of blood T cell repertoires in COVID-19. Overall study context: Some COVID-19 samples were acute and others convalescent; all came from the United States, Italy and Spain. Sources were T cells, B-cell-depleted T cells, or PBMCs; the material itself was cDNA or gDNA.

Seattle patients were enrolled during active infection and followed longitudinally. In the original workflow: Nucleated cell number was recorded as an estimate derived from reference gene primer amplification. Assay: immunoSEQ multiplex PCR; the TCRdb copy retains only in-frame clones and omits some. The V and J calls and the clone size are those of that table, but D and trimming were determined from the DNA. Of tens of thousands of clones in the sample, more than 80% were seen once. The CDR3 has 17 amino acids. Losses at the gene ends were 6 bases for V and 1 base for J; bases not matched to a gene: 14. Germline V gives CDR1 SGHAT, CDR2 FQNNGV.

Specimen: peripheral blood. The chain employs TRBV11-2 and TRBJ1-1, with 7 bases that match TRBD1. This clonotype was obtained from a woman in her seventies with COVID-19, enrolled during active disease. The CDR3: CASRSLLRGQANTEAFF. CDR3 nucleotide sequence: TGTGCCAGCAGATCATTACTCAGAGGACAGGCGAACACTGAAGCTTTCTTT.